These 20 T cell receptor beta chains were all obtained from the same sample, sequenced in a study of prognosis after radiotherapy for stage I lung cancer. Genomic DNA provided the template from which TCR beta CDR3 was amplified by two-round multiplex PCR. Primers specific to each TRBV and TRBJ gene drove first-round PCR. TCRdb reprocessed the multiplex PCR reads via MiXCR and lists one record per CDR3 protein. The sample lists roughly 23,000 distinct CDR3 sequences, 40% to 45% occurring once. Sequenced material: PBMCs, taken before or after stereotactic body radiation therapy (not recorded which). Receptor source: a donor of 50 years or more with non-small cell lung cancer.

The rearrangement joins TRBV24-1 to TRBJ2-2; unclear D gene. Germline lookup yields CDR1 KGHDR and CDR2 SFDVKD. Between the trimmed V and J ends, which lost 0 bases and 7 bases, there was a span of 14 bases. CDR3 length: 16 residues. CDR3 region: CATSDLALERGGELFF. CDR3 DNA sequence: TGTGCCACCAGTGATTTGGCTCTGGAGAGAGGCGGGGAGCTGTTTTTT.

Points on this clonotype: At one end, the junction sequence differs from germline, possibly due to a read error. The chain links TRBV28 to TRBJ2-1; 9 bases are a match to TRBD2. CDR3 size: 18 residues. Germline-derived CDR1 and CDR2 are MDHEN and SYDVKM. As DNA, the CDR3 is TGTGCCAGCAGTCCTCTTGTGGTAGCGGGAGCTTTCGAGAATGAGCACCCCTTC. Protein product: CASSPLVVAGAFENEHPF.

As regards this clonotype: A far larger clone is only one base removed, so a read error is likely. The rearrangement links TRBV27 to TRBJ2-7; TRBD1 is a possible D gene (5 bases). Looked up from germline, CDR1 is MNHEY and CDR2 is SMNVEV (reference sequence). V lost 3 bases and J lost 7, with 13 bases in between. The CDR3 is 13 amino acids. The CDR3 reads CASSFRTPNEQYF. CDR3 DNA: TGTGCCAGCAGTTTTCGGACACCCAATGAGCAGTACTTC.

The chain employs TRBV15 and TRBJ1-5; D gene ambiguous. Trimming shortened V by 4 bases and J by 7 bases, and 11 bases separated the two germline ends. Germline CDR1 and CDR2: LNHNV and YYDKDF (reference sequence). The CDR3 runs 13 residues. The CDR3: CATSIAQVQPQHF. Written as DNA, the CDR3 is TGTGCCACCAGCATAGCTCAGGTCCAGCCCCAGCATTTT.

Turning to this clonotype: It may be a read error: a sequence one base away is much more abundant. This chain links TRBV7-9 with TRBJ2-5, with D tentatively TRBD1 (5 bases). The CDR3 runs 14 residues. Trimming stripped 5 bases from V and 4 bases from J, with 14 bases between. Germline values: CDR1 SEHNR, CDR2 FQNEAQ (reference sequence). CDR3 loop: CASSPDMVRETQYF. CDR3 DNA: TGTGCCAGCAGCCCGGACATGGTTCGAGAGACCCAGTACTTC.

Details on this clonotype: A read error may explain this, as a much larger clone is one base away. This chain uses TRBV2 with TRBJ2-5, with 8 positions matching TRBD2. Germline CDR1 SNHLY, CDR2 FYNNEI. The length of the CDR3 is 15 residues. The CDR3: CASSEWASGQDTQYF. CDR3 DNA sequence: TGTGCCAGCAGCGAATGGGCTAGCGGGCAAGATACCCAGTACTTC.

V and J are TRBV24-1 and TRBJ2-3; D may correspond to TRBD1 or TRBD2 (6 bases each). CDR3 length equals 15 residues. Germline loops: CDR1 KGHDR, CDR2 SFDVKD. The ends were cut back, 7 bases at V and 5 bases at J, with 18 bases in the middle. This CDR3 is CATSVRTAGVDTQYF. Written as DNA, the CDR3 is TGTGCCACCAGCGTGCGGACAGCGGGCGTAGATACGCAGTATTTT.

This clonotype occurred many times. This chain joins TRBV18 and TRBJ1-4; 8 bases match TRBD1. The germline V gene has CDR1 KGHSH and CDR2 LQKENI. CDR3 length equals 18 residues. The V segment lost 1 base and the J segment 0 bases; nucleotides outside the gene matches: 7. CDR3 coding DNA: TGTGCCAGCTCACCACGGGACAGGTCCTTTGCAACTAATGAAAAACTGTTTTTT. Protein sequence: CASSPRDRSFATNEKLFF.

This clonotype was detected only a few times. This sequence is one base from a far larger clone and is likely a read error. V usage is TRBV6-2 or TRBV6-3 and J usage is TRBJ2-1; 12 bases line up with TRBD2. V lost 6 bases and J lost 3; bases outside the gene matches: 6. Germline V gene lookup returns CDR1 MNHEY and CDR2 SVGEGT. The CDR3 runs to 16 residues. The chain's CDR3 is CASRALAGGHYNEQFF. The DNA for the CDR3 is TGTGCCAGCAGGGCGCTAGCGGGAGGGCACTACAATGAGCAGTTCTTC.

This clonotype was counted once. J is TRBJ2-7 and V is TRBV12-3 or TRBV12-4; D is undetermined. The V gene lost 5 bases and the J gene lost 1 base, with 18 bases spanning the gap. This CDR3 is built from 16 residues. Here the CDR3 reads CASSPHQWSLSYEQYF. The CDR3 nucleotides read TGTGCCAGCAGTCCCCACCAGTGGTCGCTTTCCTACGAGCAGTACTTC.

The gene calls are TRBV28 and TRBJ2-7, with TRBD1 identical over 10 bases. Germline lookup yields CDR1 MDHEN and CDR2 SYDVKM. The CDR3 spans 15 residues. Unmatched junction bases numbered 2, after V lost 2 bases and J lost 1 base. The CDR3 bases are TGTGCCAGCAGTTTAGGGACAGGGGATTCCTACGAGCAGTACTTC. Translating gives CASSLGTGDSYEQYF. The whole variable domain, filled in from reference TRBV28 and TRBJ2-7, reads DVKVTQSSRYLVKRTGEKVFLECVQDMDHENMFWYRQDPGLGLRLIYFSYDVKMKEKGDIPEGYSVSREKKERFSLILESASTNQTSMYLCASSLGTGDSYEQYFGPGTRLTVT.

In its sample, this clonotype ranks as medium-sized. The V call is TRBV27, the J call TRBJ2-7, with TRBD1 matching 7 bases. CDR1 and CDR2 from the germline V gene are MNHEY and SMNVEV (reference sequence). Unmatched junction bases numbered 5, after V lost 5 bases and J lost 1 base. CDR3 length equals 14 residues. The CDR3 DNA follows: TGTGCCAGCAGTCGACAGGGACAGTCCTACGAGCAGTACTTC. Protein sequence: CASSRQGQSYEQYF.

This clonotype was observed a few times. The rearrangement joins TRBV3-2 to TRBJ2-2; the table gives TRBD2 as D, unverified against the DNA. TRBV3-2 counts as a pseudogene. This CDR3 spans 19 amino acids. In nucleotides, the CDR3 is TGTGCCAGCAGCCAAGACGTGGTAGCGGGAGAAGCGAACACCGGGGAGCTGTTTTTT. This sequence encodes CASSQDVVAGEANTGELFF.

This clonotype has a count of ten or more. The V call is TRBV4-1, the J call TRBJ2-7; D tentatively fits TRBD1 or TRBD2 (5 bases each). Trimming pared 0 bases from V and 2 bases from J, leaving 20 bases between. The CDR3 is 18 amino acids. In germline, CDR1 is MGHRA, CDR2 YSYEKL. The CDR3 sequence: CASSQEEGLGTATYEQYF. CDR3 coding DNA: TGCGCCAGCAGCCAAGAAGAAGGCTTAGGGACGGCTACCTACGAGCAGTACTTC.

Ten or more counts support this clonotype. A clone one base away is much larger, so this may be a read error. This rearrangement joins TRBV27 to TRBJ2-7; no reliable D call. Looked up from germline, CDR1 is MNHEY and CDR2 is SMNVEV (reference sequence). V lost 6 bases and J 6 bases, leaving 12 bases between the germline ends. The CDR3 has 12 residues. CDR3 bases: TGTGCCAGCAGAGCGACCCCCTGCGAGCAGTACTTC. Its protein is CASRATPCEQYF.

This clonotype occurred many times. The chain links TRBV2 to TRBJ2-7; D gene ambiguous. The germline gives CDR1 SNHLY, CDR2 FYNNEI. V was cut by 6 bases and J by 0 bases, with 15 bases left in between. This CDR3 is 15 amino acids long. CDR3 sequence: CASRRMPTPSYEQYF. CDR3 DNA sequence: TGTGCCAGCAGACGTATGCCAACGCCCTCCTACGAGCAGTACTTC.

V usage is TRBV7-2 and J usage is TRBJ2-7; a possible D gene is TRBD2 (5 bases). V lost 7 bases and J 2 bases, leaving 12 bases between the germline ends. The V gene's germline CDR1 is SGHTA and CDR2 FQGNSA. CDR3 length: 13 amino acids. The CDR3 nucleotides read TGTGCCAGCACCCGCGGAGGAACCTACGAGCAGTACTTC. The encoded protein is CASTRGGTYEQYF.

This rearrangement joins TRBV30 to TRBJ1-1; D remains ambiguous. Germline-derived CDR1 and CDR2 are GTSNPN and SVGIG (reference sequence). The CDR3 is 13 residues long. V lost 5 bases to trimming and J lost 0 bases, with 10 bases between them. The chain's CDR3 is CAWSARLNTEAFF. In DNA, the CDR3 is TGTGCCTGGTCGGCTAGATTGAACACTGAAGCTTTCTTT.

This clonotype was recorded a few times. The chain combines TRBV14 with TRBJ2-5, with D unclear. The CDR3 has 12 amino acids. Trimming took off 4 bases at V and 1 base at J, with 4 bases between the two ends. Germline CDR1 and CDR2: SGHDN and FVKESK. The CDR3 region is CASSLLQETQYF. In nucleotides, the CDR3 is TGTGCCAGCAGCCTTCTCCAAGAGACCCAGTACTTC.

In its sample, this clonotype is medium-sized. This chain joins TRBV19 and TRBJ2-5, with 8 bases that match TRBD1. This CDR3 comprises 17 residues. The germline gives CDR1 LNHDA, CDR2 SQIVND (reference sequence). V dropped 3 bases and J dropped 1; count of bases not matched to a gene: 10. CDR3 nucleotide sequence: TGTGCCAGTAGTATCCGGTGGCCAGGGGGCTCCCAAGAGACCCAGTACTTC. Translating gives CASSIRWPGGSQETQYF.